This T cell receptor (beta chain) was retrieved from a study of T cell responses to AZD1222 COVID-19 vaccine. Profiling relied on immunoSEQ multiplex PCR, and the TCRdb table lists in-frame clones only, not all of them. This sample has about 180,000 clones, with around 94% found just once. This CDR3 is 15 amino acids long. V lost 2 bases and J 2 bases, leaving 13 bases between the germline ends. Germline V gene sequence: CDR1 GTSNPN, CDR2 SVGIG (reference sequence). This clonotype originated in an adult in good health. The sample here was peripheral blood, taken on day 0 of AZD1222 vaccination. V is TRBV30 and J is TRBJ1-3; D ambiguous. The CDR3 region has the DNA TGTGCCTGGAGTTTTAGACTCGATCCTGGAAACACCATATATTTT. Protein product: CAWSFRLDPGNTIYF.